The 15 T cell receptor beta chains given below trace back to one sample, sequenced in a study of cytomegalovirus exposure and HLA in healthy donors. PCR primers comprised 60 Vbeta and 13 Jbeta primers. Assay used: immunoSEQ multiplex PCR; TCRdb lists only in-frame clones, some missing. The sample lists approximately 84,000 clones; about three quarters were seen once. Sequencing used PBMCs. The source is a male donor in good health and CMV-seropositive.

V and J are TRBV7-9 and TRBJ1-1; the D gene is possibly TRBD1 (5 bases). Germline V lookup: CDR1 SEHNR, CDR2 FQNEAQ (reference sequence). The germline V and J ends were trimmed by 2 bases and 0 bases, with 10 bases remaining between them. The CDR3 runs 15 residues. Here the CDR3 DNA reads TGTGCCAGCAGCTTAAAGGGGAACATGAACACTGAAGCTTTCTTT. Amino acids: CASSLKGNMNTEAFF.

The chain carries TRBV10-3 and TRBJ2-7; maybe TRBD1 (5 bases). CDR3 length: 15 amino acids. Trimming took off 0 bases at V and 3 bases at J, with 12 bases between the two ends. The germline gives CDR1 ENHRY, CDR2 SYGVKD. CDR3 nucleotides: TGTGCCATCAGTGAGTCGAACAGGAGACACTACGAGCAGTACTTC. It translates to CAISESNRRHYEQYF.

The rearrangement joins TRBV6-5 to TRBJ2-7; D perhaps matches TRBD2 (6 bases). CDR1 is MNHEY, CDR2 SVGAGI, per germline. The CDR3 runs 12 residues. Trimming took 6 bases from V and 8 from J, leaving 14 bases between them. This CDR3 reads CASRRPGGQQYF. CDR3 sequence (DNA): TGTGCCAGCAGGCGTCCCGGGGGACAGCAGTACTTC.

The chain is built from TRBV29-1 and TRBJ2-7; D gene ambiguous. Germline loops: CDR1 SQVTM, CDR2 ANQGSEA. V was cut by 7 bases and J by 6 bases, with 13 bases left in between. This CDR3 is built from 11 residues. CDR3 loop: CSAALSSEQYF. CDR3 nucleotides: TGCAGCGCTGCGCTGTCGTCCGAGCAGTACTTC.

The gene calls are TRBV5-1 and TRBJ2-5, with D perhaps TRBD1 (5 bases). V lost 0 bases and J lost 3, with 12 bases in between. CDR3 length equals 15 residues. CDR1 is SGHRS and CDR2 is YFSETQ in the germline V gene. As DNA, the CDR3 is TGCGCCAGCAGCTTGGGCACAGGACGTGAAGAGACCCAGTACTTC. Encoded protein: CASSLGTGREETQYF. Filled out from reference TRBV5-1 and TRBJ2-5, the complete variable domain reads KAGVTQTPRYLIKTRGQQVTLSCSPISGHRSVSWYQQTPGQGLQFLFEYFSETQRNKGNFPGRFSGRQFSNSRSEMNVSTLELGDSALYLCASSLGTGREETQYFGPGTRLLVL.

This clone was detected a few times. CDR3 coding DNA: TGTGCCAGCAGTTACTCCTTTCAGGGAAACGGCTACACCTTC. Its translation: CASSYSFQGNGYTF. The V call is TRBV6-5, the J call TRBJ1-2, with TRBD1 as a possible D gene (5 bases). The V and J ends lost 0 bases and 8 bases respectively, with 13 bases between them. The CDR3 spans 14 residues. In germline, CDR1 is MNHEY, CDR2 SVGAGI.

This chain joins TRBV5-1 and TRBJ1-1, with 8 bases that match TRBD1. From germline, CDR1 is SGHRS and CDR2 YFSETQ. The CDR3 consists of 13 residues. V dropped 5 bases and J dropped 4; count of bases not matched to a gene: 4. CDR3 DNA sequence: TGCGCCAGCAGGTTCACAGGGGGCACTGAAGCTTTCTTT. This translates into CASRFTGGTEAFF.

The chain couples TRBV2 to TRBJ2-1; 8 bases fit TRBD1. After removal of 7 bases from V and 6 bases from J, the junction contained 11 bases not matched to a gene. Per germline, CDR1 SNHLY and CDR2 FYNNEI. This CDR3 contains 15 residues. The CDR3 here is CASTWTGRSLNEQFF. CDR3 nucleotides: TGTGCCAGCACCTGGACAGGGAGGTCCCTCAATGAGCAGTTCTTC.

The V call is TRBV5-8, the J call TRBJ2-5; tentatively, D is TRBD1 (6 bases). Trimming stripped 4 bases from V and 0 bases from J, with 16 bases between. Per germline, CDR1 SGHTS and CDR2 YDEGEE. CDR3 size: 16 residues. DNA for the CDR3: TGTGCCAGCAGCCCGGGACACGTCGGGTACCAAGAGACCCAGTACTTC. Translation gives CASSPGHVGYQETQYF.

The V gene is TRBV9, the J gene TRBJ1-5; tentatively, D is TRBD1 (5 bases). Germline V gives CDR1 SGDLS, CDR2 YYNGEE. The CDR3 is made up of 16 amino acids. V was pared by 4 bases and J by 6 bases, with 20 bases between. This chain's CDR3 is CASSHSSERGGQPQHF. DNA of the CDR3: TGTGCCAGCAGCCACTCTTCGGAAAGGGGCGGTCAGCCCCAGCATTTT.

This sequence joins TRBV9 and TRBJ2-1, with unresolved D. The ends were cut back, 2 bases at V and 0 bases at J, with 9 bases in the middle. CDR3 size: 15 residues. Looked up from germline, CDR1 is SGDLS and CDR2 is YYNGEE. The CDR3 sequence is CASSVELRSYNEQFF. CDR3 coding DNA: TGTGCCAGCAGCGTTGAACTGCGCTCCTACAATGAGCAGTTCTTC.

This rearrangement joins TRBV14 to TRBJ2-1; D uncertain. This CDR3 contains 14 residues. V lost 0 bases and J 10 bases, leaving 13 bases between the germline ends. Germline CDR1 is SGHDN and CDR2 is FVKESK. The CDR3 region is CASSQDLQVGEQFF. CDR3 nucleotide sequence: TGTGCCAGCAGCCAAGATTTACAAGTTGGCGAGCAGTTCTTC.

The V and J genes are TRBV15 and TRBJ2-2, with D uncertain. Germline values: CDR1 LNHNV, CDR2 YYDKDF (reference sequence). There are 13 residues in the CDR3. V lost 1 base and J 7 bases, leaving 7 bases between the germline ends. The CDR3 coding sequence is TGTGCCACCAGCAGAGGGAGAGTCGGGGAGCTGTTTTTT. It translates to CATSRGRVGELFF.

The V and J genes are TRBV19 and TRBJ2-2, with a possible D match to TRBD2 (6 bases). V lost 4 bases and J lost 6, with 27 bases in between. Looked up from germline, CDR1 is LNHDA and CDR2 is SQIVND (reference sequence). The CDR3 is 19 residues long. CDR3 in amino acids: CASSRRGLRKVGHAGELFF. Written as DNA, the CDR3 is TGTGCCAGTAGTAGGCGGGGACTCAGGAAGGTAGGGCATGCCGGGGAGCTGTTTTTT.

The chain recombines TRBV11-2 with TRBJ2-1; tentative D call: TRBD2 (6 bases). CDR3 length: 15 amino acids. The germline V and J ends were trimmed by 5 bases and 7 bases, with 18 bases remaining between them. Germline CDR1 reads SGHAT; CDR2 reads FQNNGV. The CDR3 nucleotides are TGTGCCAGCAGCCCACTTAGGGCGGGAAGGAATGAGCAGTTCTTC. Translation gives CASSPLRAGRNEQFF.